The T cell receptor (beta chain) under discussion was sequenced for a study of technical replicates of blood from a few donors. Details on this clone: The same CDR3 also results from other DNA sequences found in this sample.

Only in-frame clones appear in the TCRdb table, and some are missing; sequencing was by immunoSEQ multiplex PCR. The sample records 40,000 to 65,000 clones, approximately 86% being singletons. Germline V gives CDR1 SNHLY, CDR2 FYNNEI. The CDR3 contains 13 residues. V lost 6 bases, J lost 0 bases, and 1 base stayed unmatched. The sequence was obtained from a human donor in good health. Some clones in this sample may be carry-over from other donors' samples. The chain combines TRBV2 with TRBJ1-1, with TRBD1 matching 7 bases. Sequenced material: PBMCs. CDR3 DNA sequence: TGTGCCAGCAGGGACAGGTTGAACACTGAAGCTTTCTTT. Its protein is CASRDRLNTEAFF.